This entry lists 23 T cell receptor beta chains sequenced from one sample in a study of T cells in Graves' hyperthyroidism and ophthalmopathy. TCR beta CDR3 regions were amplified from RNA transcripts. The TCR CDR3 first-round RT-PCR relied on the HTBI primer set. Each CDR3 protein is one row after TCRdb ran MiXCR on the multiplex PCR reads. The sample consists of hundreds of thousands of distinct CDR3 sequences, 20% to 25% of them appearing once. The sample was blood. These receptors were obtained from a man younger than 45 with Graves' ophthalmopathy.

This clonotype was counted many times. The rearrangement links TRBV12-3 or TRBV12-4 to TRBJ2-1, with 11 positions matching TRBD2. This CDR3 is 17 amino acids long. Trimming took 2 bases from V and 8 from J; bases not matched to a gene: 11. The CDR3: CASSLRSLAGAPHEQFF. In nucleotides, the CDR3 is TGTGCCAGCAGTTTAAGATCACTAGCGGGAGCCCCGCATGAGCAGTTCTTC.

This clonotype showed up many times. The chain uses TRBV2 and TRBJ1-5; 10 bases are a match to TRBD1. This CDR3 has 15 amino acids. J was trimmed by 6 bases and V by 6 bases; bases with no gene match: 8. CDR1 is SNHLY and CDR2 is FYNNEI in the germline V gene. CDR3 protein: CASRSDRGRIQPQHF. The CDR3 DNA reads as TGTGCCAGCAGAAGCGACAGGGGGCGCATTCAGCCCCAGCATTTT.

The chain is built from TRBV7-9 and TRBJ2-1, with 7 bases that match TRBD1. The length of the CDR3 is 15 residues. V lost 5 bases to trimming and J lost 6 bases; unmatched junction nucleotides: 10. Germline V gene lookup returns CDR1 SEHNR and CDR2 FQNEAQ (reference sequence). Here the CDR3 DNA reads TGTGCCAGCAGCCAGACACAGGGGCTCTTCAATGAGCAGTTCTTC. It yields the protein CASSQTQGLFNEQFF.

The CDR3 region is CASSRTGTSGRWTDTQYF. CDR3 coding DNA: TGTGCCAGCAGCCGAACCGGGACTAGCGGGAGGTGGACAGATACGCAGTATTTT. The chain uses TRBV12-3 or TRBV12-4 and TRBJ2-3; 15 nucleotides match TRBD2. The CDR3 extends over 18 amino acids. Trimming at V came to 6 bases and at J to 3 bases, leaving 10 bases not matched to a gene.

This clonotype occurred many times. The chain uses TRBV20-1 and TRBJ2-3; D not resolved. Germline CDR1 reads DFQATT; CDR2 reads SNEGSKA (reference sequence). V was clipped by 0 bases and J by 7 bases, with 17 bases between them. The CDR3 is 15 amino acids. CDR3 bases: TGCAGTGCTAGAGATCCGAGTGTCGTCAGGAATACGCAGTATTTT. This gives the protein CSARDPSVVRNTQYF.

The chain has TRBV2 and TRBJ2-7, with D unresolved. The CDR3 consists of 13 residues. Trimming cost V 11 bases and J 0 bases, with 14 bases left between them. The germline gives CDR1 SNHLY, CDR2 FYNNEI. The CDR3 region has the DNA TGTGCCGATCCGGCCCCTCGCTCCTACGAGCAGTACTTC. This gives the protein CADPAPRSYEQYF.

This clonotype was seen only a few times. This rearrangement joins TRBV9 to TRBJ1-4; the D is unclear. The CDR3 spans 15 residues. V shed 3 bases and J shed 5 bases, with 14 bases lying between them. CDR1 and CDR2 (germline): SGDLS, YYNGEE. CDR3 DNA: TGTGCCAGCAGCGACCCTTCCGCGCCAAATGAAAAACTGTTTTTT. Translated, it gives CASSDPSAPNEKLFF.

This clonotype showed up many times. The V and J genes are TRBV7-8 and TRBJ2-7, with TRBD1 matching 9 bases. The CDR3 is 14 amino acids. Trimming at V came to 4 bases and at J to 3 bases, leaving 4 bases not matched to a gene. Germline V gene data show CDR1 as SGHVS and CDR2 as FQNEAQ. The CDR3 spells CASSYDRGVYEQYF. In DNA form, the CDR3 reads TGTGCCAGCAGCTACGACAGGGGGGTCTACGAGCAGTACTTC.

This clonotype was seen ten or more times. The gene calls are TRBV28 and TRBJ1-5; TRBD1 matches at 7 bases. The CDR3 runs 16 residues. Trimming cost V 7 bases and J 0 bases; bases outside gene matches: 9. CDR1 and CDR2 from the germline V gene are MDHEN and SYDVKM. Written as DNA, the CDR3 is TGTGCCAGCATCCAAGGGACAGTTTATAGCAATCAGCCCCAGCATTTT. Protein: CASIQGTVYSNQPQHF.

The chain recombines TRBV20-1 with TRBJ1-2; D perhaps matches TRBD1 (5 bases). Per germline, CDR1 DFQATT and CDR2 SNEGSKA (reference sequence). Trimming took 5 bases from V and 2 from J, leaving 12 bases between them. There are 13 residues in the CDR3. CDR3 loop: CSAGRDSNYGYTF. In nucleotides, the CDR3 is TGCAGTGCTGGGCGAGACAGCAACTATGGCTACACCTTC.

This clonotype has a count of ten or more. The chain employs TRBV7-2 and TRBJ2-7; a possible D gene is TRBD2 (5 bases). Germline assignment: CDR1 SGHTA and CDR2 FQGNSA. V lost 4 bases and J lost 7, with 8 bases in between. The CDR3 covers 11 residues. The CDR3 bases are TGTGCCAGCAGCTCAGGACTGGAGCAGTACTTC. Protein product: CASSSGLEQYF.

This clonotype was observed a handful of times. This sequence joins TRBV9 and TRBJ2-5; D might be TRBD2 (5 bases). Germline V gene lookup returns CDR1 SGDLS and CDR2 YYNGEE. V gave up 2 bases and J gave up 5 bases, with 16 bases separating them. The CDR3 contains 15 residues. The CDR3 sequence is CASSVGGEGRETQYF. The CDR3 nucleotides are TGTGCCAGCAGCGTGGGCGGAGAGGGCCGTGAGACCCAGTACTTC.

This clonotype was counted a few times. Here the CDR3 DNA reads TGTGCCAGCAGTTTGGAATCTAGCGGGATTGACAATGAGCAGTTCTTC. It codes for CASSLESSGIDNEQFF. The rearrangement uses TRBV27 and TRBJ2-1, with TRBD2 matching over 9 bases. The CDR3 totals 16 residues. The ends lost 3 bases at V and 5 bases at J; junction bases unmatched: 8. The germline gives CDR1 MNHEY, CDR2 SMNVEV (reference sequence).

This clonotype was counted ten times or more. The V and J genes are TRBV6-6 and TRBJ2-7; 8 nucleotides agree with TRBD1. Germline CDR1 reads MNHNY; CDR2 reads SVGAGI (reference sequence). The CDR3 contains 15 residues. With 0 bases clipped from V and 2 bases from J, the junction kept 3 bases outside the gene matches. For the CDR3, the DNA is TGTGCCAGCAGTTACTCGACAGGGGCCCCCTACGAGCAGTACTTC. Its protein is CASSYSTGAPYEQYF.

This chain links TRBV5-6 with TRBJ2-1; no clear D gene. Germline CDR1 reads SGHDT; CDR2 reads YYEEEE. V gave up 6 bases and J gave up 6 bases, with 13 bases separating them. The CDR3 spans 13 residues. The CDR3 DNA follows: TGTGCCAGCAACCGGCGGTTGGGCAATGAGCAGTTCTTC. It translates to CASNRRLGNEQFF.

By share, this clonotype ranks as large. The J gene is TRBJ2-5, the V gene TRBV11-2; 8 bases map to TRBD2. This CDR3 is built from 16 residues. Trimming cost V 1 base and J 3 bases; bases outside gene matches: 7. Germline CDR1 SGHAT, CDR2 FQNNGV. The CDR3 is CASSLGVAGNEETQYF. The CDR3 DNA reads TGTGCCAGCAGCTTAGGTGTAGCGGGAAACGAAGAGACCCAGTACTTC.

The V gene is TRBV28, the J gene TRBJ1-2, with D perhaps matching TRBD1 (6 bases). Deletions cut 7 bases from V and 0 bases from J, with 15 bases between. CDR3 size: 15 residues. CDR1 is MDHEN and CDR2 is SYDVKM in the germline V gene. The CDR3 DNA is TGTGCCAGCAACCCCGGGGGGGCTGCTAACTATGGCTACACCTTC. It codes for CASNPGGAANYGYTF.

This clonotype showed up just a few times. A read error may account for a junction end that differs from germline. The V gene is TRBV20-1, the J gene TRBJ1-5, with D possibly TRBD1 on 5 matching bases. Germline values: CDR1 DFQATT, CDR2 SNEGSKA (reference sequence). The CDR3 covers 14 residues. The chain's CDR3 is CSARGLNLQAPQHF. The CDR3 DNA follows: TGCAGTGCCAGAGGGCTCAATCTACAGGCGCCCCAGCATTTT.

The chain links TRBV5-1 to TRBJ2-3; 7 nucleotides match TRBD1. Germline CDR1 and CDR2: SGHRS and YFSETQ. The V gene end was trimmed by 4 bases and the J gene end by 2 bases; junction bases not matched to a gene: 4. CDR3 length: 14 residues. The CDR3 nucleotides read TGCGCCAGCAGCGGGACAGACAACACAGATACGCAGTATTTT. Translated: CASSGTDNTDTQYF.

The sample holds many counts of this clonotype. J is TRBJ2-7 and V is TRBV6-1, with TRBD1 identical over 12 bases. V trimming: 5 bases; J trimming: 6 bases; junction bases outside the gene matches: 14. The germline V gene has CDR1 MNHNS and CDR2 SASEGT. The CDR3 consists of 17 residues. The CDR3 loop is CASSSRYTGTGGSEQYF. DNA for the CDR3: TGTGCCAGCAGTTCCCGATATACCGGGACAGGGGGCTCCGAGCAGTACTTC.

The chain recombines TRBV7-9 with TRBJ2-3; D possibly corresponds to TRBD1 (6 bases). Trimming shortened V by 1 base and J by 0 bases, and 11 bases separated the two germline ends. The CDR3 consists of 16 residues. Germline values: CDR1 SEHNR, CDR2 FQNEAQ (reference sequence). CDR3 region: CASSLGWQGSTDTQYF. The CDR3 DNA is TGTGCCAGCAGCTTAGGTTGGCAGGGGAGCACAGATACGCAGTATTTT.

V usage is TRBV9 and J usage is TRBJ1-1; D gene ambiguous. V dropped 0 bases and J dropped 5 bases, with 8 bases sitting between them. Germline CDR1 and CDR2: SGDLS and YYNGEE. CDR3 length: 13 residues. The CDR3 nucleotides read TGTGCCAGCAGCGTAGGTAAGCTGACTGAAGCTTTCTTT. This encodes CASSVGKLTEAFF.

The sample holds a few counts of this clonotype. This rearrangement joins TRBV5-6 to TRBJ2-7, with unresolved D. This CDR3 is 14 amino acids long. The ends were cut back, 3 bases at V and 0 bases at J, with 10 bases in the middle. Germline CDR1 and CDR2: SGHDT and YYEEEE. The CDR3 nucleotides are TGTGCCAGCAGCTCACAGCAATCCTCCTACGAGCAGTACTTC. Protein: CASSSQQSSYEQYF. The full variable domain, completed using reference TRBV5-6 and TRBJ2-7, is DAGVTQSPTHLIKTRGQQVTLRCSPKSGHDTVSWYQQALGQGPQFIFQYYEEEERQRGNFPDRFSGHQFPNYSSELNVNALLLGDSALYLCASSSQQSSYEQYFGPGTRLTVT.